Listed below are T cell receptor beta chains from one sample, sequenced in a study of beta chain features in type 1 diabetes. Profiling relied on immunoSEQ multiplex PCR, and the TCRdb table lists in-frame clones only, not all of them. The repertoire consists of 300,000 to 350,000 clones, with approximately 8% occurring once and the leading ten covering 0.44%. Material: central memory CD4+ T cells from blood. These receptors were collected from a young woman in good health. Each CDR3 is given with its conserved first and last residue. The order of the fields is V gene, J gene, CDR3 protein.

v_gene: TRBV6-5
j_gene: TRBJ1-5
CDR3aa: CASSRAPNQPQHF

v_gene: TRBV5-4
j_gene: TRBJ2-5
CDR3aa: CASSLTGDPGETQYF

v_gene: TRBV28
j_gene: TRBJ2-7
CDR3aa: CASSANYEQYF

v_gene: TRBV5-1
j_gene: TRBJ2-7
CDR3aa: CASRLDGYEQYF

v_gene: TRBV27
j_gene: TRBJ2-3
CDR3aa: CASSLEAYSGGLTDTQYF

v_gene: TRBV7-9
j_gene: TRBJ2-3
CDR3aa: CASSISADTQYF

v_gene: TRBV4-2
j_gene: TRBJ2-6
CDR3aa: CASSQIGRSSGANVLTF

v_gene: TRBV29-1
j_gene: TRBJ1-1
CDR3aa: CSVTQRGGSRKTEAFF

v_gene: TRBV28
j_gene: TRBJ1-5
CDR3aa: CASTTTGAGSNQPQHF

v_gene: TRBV7-2
j_gene: TRBJ1-2
CDR3aa: CASSQRYGYTF

v_gene: TRBV28
j_gene: TRBJ2-7
CDR3aa: CASRLGTGGFYEQYF

v_gene: TRBV9
j_gene: TRBJ2-3
CDR3aa: CASSVGPAGVDTQYF

v_gene: TRBV6-5
j_gene: TRBJ1-5
CDR3aa: CASSLRGQPQHF

v_gene: TRBV4-3
j_gene: TRBJ1-3
CDR3aa: CASSQGNWGNTIYF

v_gene: TRBV28
j_gene: TRBJ2-1
CDR3aa: CASSGLAGTYNEQFF

v_gene: TRBV29-1
j_gene: TRBJ1-2
CDR3aa: CSVGLTAGYGYTF

v_gene: TRBV7-2
j_gene: TRBJ1-5
CDR3aa: CASSQQQGQPQHF

v_gene: TRBV5-1
j_gene: TRBJ2-1
CDR3aa: CASCRTSGREEQFF

v_gene: TRBV27
j_gene: TRBJ2-1
CDR3aa: CASRIRSGSGYNEQFF

v_gene: TRBV29-1
j_gene: TRBJ1-2
CDR3aa: CSVVGSTTGYGYTF

v_gene: TRBV7-2
j_gene: TRBJ2-7
CDR3aa: CASSYADNTIYEQYF

v_gene: TRBV5-1
j_gene: TRBJ2-1
CDR3aa: CASSLALSSYNEQFF

v_gene: TRBV2
j_gene: TRBJ2-1
CDR3aa: CASIPDREREQFF

v_gene: TRBV6-5
j_gene: TRBJ2-1
CDR3aa: CASSYSRNEQFF

v_gene: TRBV5-1
j_gene: TRBJ2-3
CDR3aa: CASSQEASGSSDTQYF

v_gene: TRBV28
j_gene: TRBJ2-7
CDR3aa: CASRSPGFGQYF

v_gene: TRBV11-2
j_gene: TRBJ2-6
CDR3aa: CASSLAERLSSSGANVLTF

v_gene: TRBV28
j_gene: TRBJ2-7
CDR3aa: CASSSREQYF